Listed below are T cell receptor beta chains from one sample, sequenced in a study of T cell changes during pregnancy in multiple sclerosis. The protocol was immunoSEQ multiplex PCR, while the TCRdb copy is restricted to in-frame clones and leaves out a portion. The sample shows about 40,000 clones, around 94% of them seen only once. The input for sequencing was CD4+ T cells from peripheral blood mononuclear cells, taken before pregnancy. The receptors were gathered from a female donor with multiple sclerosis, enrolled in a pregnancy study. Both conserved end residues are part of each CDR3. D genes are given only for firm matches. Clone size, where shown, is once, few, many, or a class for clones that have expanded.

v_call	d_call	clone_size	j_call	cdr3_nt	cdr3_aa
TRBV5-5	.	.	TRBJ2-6	TGTGCCAGCAGCCCCGACAGTTACGGGGCCAACGTCCTGACTTTC	CASSPDSYGANVLTF
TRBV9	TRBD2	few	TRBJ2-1	TGTGCCAGCAGCGTAGGTCGAGCGGGAGGGTTATGGAATGAGCAGTTCTTC	CASSVGRAGGLWNEQFF
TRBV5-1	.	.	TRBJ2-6	TGCGCCAGCAGCTTCCGCTCTGGGGCCAACGTCCTGACTTTC	CASSFRSGANVLTF
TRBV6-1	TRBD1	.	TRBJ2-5	TGTGCCAGCAGTGGGGGACAGGTAGAGACCCAGTACTTC	CASSGGQVETQYF
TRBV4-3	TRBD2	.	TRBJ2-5	TGCGCCAGCAGCCCCACTAGCGGCTCTCCGGGGGGGACCCAGTACTTC	CASSPTSGSPGGTQYF
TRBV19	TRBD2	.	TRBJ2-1	TGTGCCAGTAGTTCACTAGCGGCTGAGCCCTACAATGAGCAGTTCTTC	CASSSLAAEPYNEQFF
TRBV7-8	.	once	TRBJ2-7	TGTGCCAGCAGCCACCCGGGAACCTACGAGCAGTACTTC	CASSHPGTYEQYF
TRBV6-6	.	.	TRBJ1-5	TGTGCCAGCAGCCGAGTCCTCGGGAATCAGCCCCAGCATTTT	CASSRVLGNQPQHF
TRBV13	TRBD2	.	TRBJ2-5	TGTGCCAGCAGCTTCAAGGGAGGGCCGTTACAAGAGACCCAGTACTTC	CASSFKGGPLQETQYF
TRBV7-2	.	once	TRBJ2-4	TGTGCCAGCAGCTTGCGAAAGACAGGCCTCAGGGACATTCAGTACTTC	CASSLRKTGLRDIQYF
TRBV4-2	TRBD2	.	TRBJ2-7	TGTGCCAGCAGCCCCTATGGGACTAGCGGAGGAGGGGTTTACGAGCAGTACTTC	CASSPYGTSGGGVYEQYF
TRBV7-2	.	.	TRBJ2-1	TGTGCCAGCAGCTTAATACTACTCCACAATGAGCAGTTCTTC	CASSLILLHNEQFF
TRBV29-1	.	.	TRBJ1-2	TGCAGCGCCCGGACAGTGAACTATGGCTACACCTTC	CSARTVNYGYTF
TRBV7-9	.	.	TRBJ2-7	TGTGCCAGCAGCTTACCCCCGGACTTCTCCTACGAGCAGTACTTC	CASSLPPDFSYEQYF
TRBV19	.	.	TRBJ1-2	TGTGCCAGTAGTATAGTATGGAGGCATCGCGGCTACACCTTC	CASSIVWRHRGYTF
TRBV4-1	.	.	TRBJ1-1	TGCGCCAGCAGCCGGGGCGGGATCACTGAAGCTTTCTTT	CASSRGGITEAFF
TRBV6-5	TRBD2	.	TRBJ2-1	TGTGCCAGCAAACCAGCGGGAGGGCGCCATGAGCAGTTCTTC	CASKPAGGRHEQFF
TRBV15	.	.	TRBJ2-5	TGTGCCACCAGCAGAGGAAGGATAGCGGAGACCCAGTACTTC	CATSRGRIAETQYF
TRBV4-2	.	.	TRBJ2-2	TGTGCCAGCAGCCAGGCCTCGGGGGGCCCCACCGGGGAGCTGTTTTTT	CASSQASGGPTGELFF
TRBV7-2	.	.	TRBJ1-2	TGTGCCAGCAGCCCCCAGGATGGTGGCTACACCTTC	CASSPQDGGYTF
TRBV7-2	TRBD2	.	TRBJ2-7	TGTGCCAGCAGCCGGACTAGCGGAAACTACGAGCAGTACTTC	CASSRTSGNYEQYF
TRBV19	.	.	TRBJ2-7	TGTGCCAGTAGTATAGGCCCCGACAGGTCCTACGAGCAGTACTTC	CASSIGPDRSYEQYF
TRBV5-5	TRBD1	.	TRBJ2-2	TGTGCCAGCAGCTTGGGGACAGGGGCCGGGGAGCTGTTTTTT	CASSLGTGAGELFF